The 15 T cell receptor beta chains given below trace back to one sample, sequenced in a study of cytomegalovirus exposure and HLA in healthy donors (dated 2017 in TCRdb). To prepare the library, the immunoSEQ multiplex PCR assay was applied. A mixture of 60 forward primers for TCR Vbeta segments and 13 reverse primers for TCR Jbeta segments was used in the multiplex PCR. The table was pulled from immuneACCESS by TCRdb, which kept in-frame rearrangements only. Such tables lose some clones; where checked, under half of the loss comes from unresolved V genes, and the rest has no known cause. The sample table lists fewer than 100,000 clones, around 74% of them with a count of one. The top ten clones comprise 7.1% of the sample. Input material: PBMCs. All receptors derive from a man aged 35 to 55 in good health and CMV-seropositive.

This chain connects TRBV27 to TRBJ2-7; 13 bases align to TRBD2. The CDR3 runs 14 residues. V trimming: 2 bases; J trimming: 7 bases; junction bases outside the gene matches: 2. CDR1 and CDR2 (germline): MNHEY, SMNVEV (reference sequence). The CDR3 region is CASSLKTSGGEQYF. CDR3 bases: TGTGCCAGCAGTTTAAAGACTAGCGGGGGGGAGCAGTACTTC.

For the CDR3, the DNA is TGTGCCAGCAGTTACTTGGCAGGGGGTCGCACCGGGGAGCTGTTTTTT. This sequence encodes CASSYLAGGRTGELFF. The chain combines TRBV6-6 with TRBJ2-2; 7 bases map to TRBD1. This CDR3 is 16 amino acids long. Germline CDR1 is MNHNY and CDR2 is SVGAGI (reference sequence). The V and J ends lost 1 base and 4 bases, in that order; junction bases with no gene match: 6.

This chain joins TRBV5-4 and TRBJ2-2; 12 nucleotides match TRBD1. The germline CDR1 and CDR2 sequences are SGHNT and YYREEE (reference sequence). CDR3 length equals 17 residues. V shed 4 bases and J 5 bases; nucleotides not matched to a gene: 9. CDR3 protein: CASSRDRGPSGTGELFF. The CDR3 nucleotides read TGTGCCAGCAGCCGGGACAGGGGGCCGTCGGGAACCGGGGAGCTGTTTTTT.

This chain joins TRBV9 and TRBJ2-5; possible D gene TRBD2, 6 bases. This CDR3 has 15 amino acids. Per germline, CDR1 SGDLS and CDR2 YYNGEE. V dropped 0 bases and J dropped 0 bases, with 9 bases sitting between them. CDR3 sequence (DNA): TGTGCCAGCAGCGTAGAAGCGGGCTACCAAGAGACCCAGTACTTC. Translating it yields CASSVEAGYQETQYF.

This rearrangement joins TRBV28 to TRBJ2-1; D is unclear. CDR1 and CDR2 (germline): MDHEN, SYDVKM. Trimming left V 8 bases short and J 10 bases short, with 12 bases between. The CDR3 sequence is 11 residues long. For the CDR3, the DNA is TGTGCCAGCGCCGGGTACCGGGAGCAGTTCTTC. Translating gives CASAGYREQFF.

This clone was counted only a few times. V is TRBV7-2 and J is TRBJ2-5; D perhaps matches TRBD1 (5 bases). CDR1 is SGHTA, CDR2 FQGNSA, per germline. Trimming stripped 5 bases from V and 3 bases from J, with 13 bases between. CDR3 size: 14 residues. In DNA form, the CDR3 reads TGTGCCAGCAGCCCTCTCCAGGGCAAAGAGACCCAGTACTTC. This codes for CASSPLQGKETQYF.

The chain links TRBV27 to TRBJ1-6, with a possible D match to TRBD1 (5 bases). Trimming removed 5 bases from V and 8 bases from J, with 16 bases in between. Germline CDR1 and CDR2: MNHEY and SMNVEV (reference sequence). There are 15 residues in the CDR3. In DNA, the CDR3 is TGTGCCAGCAGTCCTGGGAGGGTGGGGGATTCACCCCTCCACTTT. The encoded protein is CASSPGRVGDSPLHF.

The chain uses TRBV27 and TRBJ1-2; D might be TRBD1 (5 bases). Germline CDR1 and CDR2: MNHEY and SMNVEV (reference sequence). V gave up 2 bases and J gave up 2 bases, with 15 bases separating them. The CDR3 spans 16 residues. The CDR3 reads CASSLRGVGFNYGYTF. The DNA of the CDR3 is TGTGCCAGCAGTTTAAGGGGCGTAGGCTTCAACTATGGCTACACCTTC.

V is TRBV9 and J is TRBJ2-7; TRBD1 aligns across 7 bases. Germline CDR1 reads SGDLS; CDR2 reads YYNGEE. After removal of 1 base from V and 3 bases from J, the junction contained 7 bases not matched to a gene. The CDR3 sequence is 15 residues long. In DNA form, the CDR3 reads TGTGCCAGCAGCGTAAGCCCAGGGGGATTCTACGAGCAGTACTTC. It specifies CASSVSPGGFYEQYF.

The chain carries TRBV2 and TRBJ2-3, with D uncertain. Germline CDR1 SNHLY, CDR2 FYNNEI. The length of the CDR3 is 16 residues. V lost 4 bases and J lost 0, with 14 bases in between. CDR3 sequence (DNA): TGTGCCAGCAGTGCCAGGATGGGCCTTAGCACAGATACGCAGTATTTT. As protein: CASSARMGLSTDTQYF.

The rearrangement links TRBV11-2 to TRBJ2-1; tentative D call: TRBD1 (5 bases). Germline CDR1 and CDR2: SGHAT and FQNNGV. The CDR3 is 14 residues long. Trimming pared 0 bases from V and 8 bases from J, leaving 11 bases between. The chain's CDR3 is CASSLDRQGYEQFF. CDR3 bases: TGTGCCAGCAGCTTAGATCGGCAGGGCTATGAGCAGTTCTTC.

The CDR3 is CASRTGLGNQETQYF. In DNA, the CDR3 is TGTGCCAGCAGGACAGGGTTAGGGAACCAAGAGACCCAGTACTTC. This sequence joins TRBV6-5 and TRBJ2-5, with 7 bases aligning to TRBD1. The CDR3 runs 15 residues. The trim removed 6 bases at V and 0 bases at J, leaving 7 bases unmatched. Germline V gene lookup returns CDR1 MNHEY and CDR2 SVGAGI.

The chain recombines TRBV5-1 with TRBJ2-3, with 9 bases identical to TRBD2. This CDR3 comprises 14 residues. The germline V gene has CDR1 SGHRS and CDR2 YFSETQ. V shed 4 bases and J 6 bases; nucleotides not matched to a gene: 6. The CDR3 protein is CASSGETSGDTQYF. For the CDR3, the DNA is TGCGCCAGCAGCGGGGAGACTAGCGGTGATACGCAGTATTTT.

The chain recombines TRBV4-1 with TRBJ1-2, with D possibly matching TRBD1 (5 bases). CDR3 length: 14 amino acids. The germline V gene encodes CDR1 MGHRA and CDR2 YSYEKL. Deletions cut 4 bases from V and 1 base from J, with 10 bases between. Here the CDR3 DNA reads TGCGCCAGCAGCCCAGCGGGGGGTAACTATGGCTACACCTTC. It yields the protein CASSPAGGNYGYTF.

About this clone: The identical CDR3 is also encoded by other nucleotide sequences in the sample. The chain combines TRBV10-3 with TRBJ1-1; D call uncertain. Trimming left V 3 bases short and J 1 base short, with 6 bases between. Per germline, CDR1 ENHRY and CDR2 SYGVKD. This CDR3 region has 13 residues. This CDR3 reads CAISDSGNTEAFF. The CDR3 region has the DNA TGTGCCATCAGTGATTCCGGGAACACTGAAGCTTTCTTT.